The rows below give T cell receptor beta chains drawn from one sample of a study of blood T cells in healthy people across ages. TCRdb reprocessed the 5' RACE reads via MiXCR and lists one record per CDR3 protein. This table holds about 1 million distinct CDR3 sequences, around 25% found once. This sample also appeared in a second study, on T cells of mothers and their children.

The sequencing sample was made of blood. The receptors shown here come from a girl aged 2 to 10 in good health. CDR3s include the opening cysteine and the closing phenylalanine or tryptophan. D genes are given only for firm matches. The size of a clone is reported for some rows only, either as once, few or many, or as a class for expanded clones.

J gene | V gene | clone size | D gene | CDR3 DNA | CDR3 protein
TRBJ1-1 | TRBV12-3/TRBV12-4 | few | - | TGTGCCAGCAGCCCTCTGGACAGCCAAGCCTTCTTT | CASSPLDSQAFF
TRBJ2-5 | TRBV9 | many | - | TGTGCCAGCAGCGTAGGGGGGGCAGGGGAGTTGGAGACCCAGTACTTC | CASSVGGAGELETQYF
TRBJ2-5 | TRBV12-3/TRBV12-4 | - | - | TGTGCCAGCAGTTTAGACCAAGAGACCCAGTGCTTC | CASSLDQETQCF
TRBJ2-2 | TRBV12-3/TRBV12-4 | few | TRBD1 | TGTGCCAGCATCCCGACAGGGTCCAACCCCGGGGAGCTGTTTTTT | CASIPTGSNPGELFF
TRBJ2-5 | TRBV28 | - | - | TGTGCCAGCAGTTTTTCCCCGAAGCAGGGGCTAGGGGAGACCCAGTACTTC | CASSFSPKQGLGETQYF
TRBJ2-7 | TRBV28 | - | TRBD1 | TGTGCCAGCACCCCCAGACAGGGGCACTCCTACGAGCAGTACTTC | CASTPRQGHSYEQYF
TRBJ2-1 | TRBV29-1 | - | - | TGCAGCATCCCGAACCACTATGAGCAGTTCTTC | CSIPNHYEQFF
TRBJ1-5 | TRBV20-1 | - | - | TGCAGTGCTAGGGAGGGGGGGAGCAATCAGCCCCAGCATTTT | CSAREGGSNQPQHF
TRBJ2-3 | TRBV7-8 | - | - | TGTGCCAGCGAGGCTAGCGGCACAGATACGCAGTATTTT | CASEASGTDTQYF
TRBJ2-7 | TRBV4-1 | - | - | TGCGCCAGCAGCCAAAGCGGAGTTCTGAGGTCCTACGAGCAGTACTTC | CASSQSGVLRSYEQYF
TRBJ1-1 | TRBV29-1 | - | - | TGCAGCGCCAAGCCGGGACATATGAACACTGAAGCTTTCTTT | CSAKPGHMNTEAFF
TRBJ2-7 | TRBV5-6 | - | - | TGTGCCAGCAGCGATCTAGCGCTCTACGAGCAGTACTTC | CASSDLALYEQYF
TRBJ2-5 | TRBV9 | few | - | TGTGCCAGCAGCGTTGGCAGCGGACCACAAGAGACCCAGTACTTC | CASSVGSGPQETQYF
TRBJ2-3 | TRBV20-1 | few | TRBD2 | TGCAGTGCTATCTTAGCGGGGGGGCATGTCACAGATACGCAGTATTTT | CSAILAGGHVTDTQYF
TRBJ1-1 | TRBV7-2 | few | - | TGTGCCAGCAGCTTGCAGCGTATGAACACTGAAGCTTTCTTT | CASSLQRMNTEAFF
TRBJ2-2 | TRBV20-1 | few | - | TGCAGTGCTACCGGAGGGGATCGACCCGGGACTCTATCCGGGGTCGGGGAGCTGTTTTTT | CSATGGDRPGTLSGVGELFF
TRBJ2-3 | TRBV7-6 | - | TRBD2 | TGTGCCAGCAGCCGTAGCGGGGGGGCCCTGGGTACGCAGTATTTT | CASSRSGGALGTQYF
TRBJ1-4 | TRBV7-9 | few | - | TGTGCCAGCAGCCCGACCGGGACTAGGAATGAAAAACTGTTTTTT | CASSPTGTRNEKLFF
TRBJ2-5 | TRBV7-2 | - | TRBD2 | TGTGCCAGCAGCTTAGGCTCTCCTAGGCTAGCGGGAGGCGGGGAGACCCAGTACTTC | CASSLGSPRLAGGGETQYF
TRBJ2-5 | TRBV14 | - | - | TGTGCCAGCAGCCATGGCAGGCGGCAAGAGACCCAGTACTTC | CASSHGRRQETQYF
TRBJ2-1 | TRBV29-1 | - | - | TGCAGCGTTGAAAAGGAATACAATGAGCAGTTCTTC | CSVEKEYNEQFF
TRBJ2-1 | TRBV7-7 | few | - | TGTGCTAGCAGCTTAGGAGACAACAATGAGCAGTTCTTC | CASSLGDNNEQFF
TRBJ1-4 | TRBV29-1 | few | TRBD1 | TGCAGCGTTGGGTGGACAGGGAATGAAAAACTGTTTTTT | CSVGWTGNEKLFF
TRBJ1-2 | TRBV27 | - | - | TGTGCCAGCAGTTTGGGAGGGGGATACCTCTATGGCTACACCTTC | CASSLGGGYLYGYTF
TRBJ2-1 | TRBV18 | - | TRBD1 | TGTGCCAGCCGACAGGGCTGGGACAATGAGCAGTTCTTC | CASRQGWDNEQFF
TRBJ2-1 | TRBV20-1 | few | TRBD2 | TGCAGTGCTAGAAGAGGTAGCGGGAGTCCACCGCGCACATACAATGAGCAGTTCTTC | CSARRGSGSPPRTYNEQFF
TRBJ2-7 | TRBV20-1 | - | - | TGCAGTGCTAGTGGCCAGGGAGTAAACGAGCAGTACTTC | CSASGQGVNEQYF
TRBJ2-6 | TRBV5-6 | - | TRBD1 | TGTGCCAGCAGCTTTCCCTCAGGGGGCTCTGGGGCCAACGTCCTGACTTTC | CASSFPSGGSGANVLTF
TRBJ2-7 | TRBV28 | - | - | TGTGCCAGCAGTGCCGCCGGGGCCCCCGCCGACGAGCAGTACTTC | CASSAAGAPADEQYF
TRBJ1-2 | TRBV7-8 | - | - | TGTGCCAGCAGCTTGACGGGGGCTGAATTTAACTATGGCTACACCTTC | CASSLTGAEFNYGYTF
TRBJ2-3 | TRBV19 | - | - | TGTGCCAGTAGTAGAACCGTCACAGATACGCAGTATTTT | CASSRTVTDTQYF